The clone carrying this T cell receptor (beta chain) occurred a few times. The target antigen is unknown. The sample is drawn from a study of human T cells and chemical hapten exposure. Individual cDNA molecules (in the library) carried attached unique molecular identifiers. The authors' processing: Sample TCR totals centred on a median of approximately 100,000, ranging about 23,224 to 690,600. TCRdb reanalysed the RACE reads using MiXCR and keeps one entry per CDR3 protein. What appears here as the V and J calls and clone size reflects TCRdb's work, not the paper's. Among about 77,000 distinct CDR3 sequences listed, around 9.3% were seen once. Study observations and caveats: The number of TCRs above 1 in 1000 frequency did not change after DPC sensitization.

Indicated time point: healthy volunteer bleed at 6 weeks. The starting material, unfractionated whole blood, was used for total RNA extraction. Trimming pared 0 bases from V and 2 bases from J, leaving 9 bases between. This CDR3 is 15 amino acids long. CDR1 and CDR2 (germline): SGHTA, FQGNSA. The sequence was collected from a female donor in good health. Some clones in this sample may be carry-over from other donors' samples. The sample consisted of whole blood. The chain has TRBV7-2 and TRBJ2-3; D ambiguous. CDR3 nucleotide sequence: TGTGCCAGCAGCTTAGCGTTTACCCACACAGATACGCAGTATTTT. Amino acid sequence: CASSLAFTHTDTQYF.